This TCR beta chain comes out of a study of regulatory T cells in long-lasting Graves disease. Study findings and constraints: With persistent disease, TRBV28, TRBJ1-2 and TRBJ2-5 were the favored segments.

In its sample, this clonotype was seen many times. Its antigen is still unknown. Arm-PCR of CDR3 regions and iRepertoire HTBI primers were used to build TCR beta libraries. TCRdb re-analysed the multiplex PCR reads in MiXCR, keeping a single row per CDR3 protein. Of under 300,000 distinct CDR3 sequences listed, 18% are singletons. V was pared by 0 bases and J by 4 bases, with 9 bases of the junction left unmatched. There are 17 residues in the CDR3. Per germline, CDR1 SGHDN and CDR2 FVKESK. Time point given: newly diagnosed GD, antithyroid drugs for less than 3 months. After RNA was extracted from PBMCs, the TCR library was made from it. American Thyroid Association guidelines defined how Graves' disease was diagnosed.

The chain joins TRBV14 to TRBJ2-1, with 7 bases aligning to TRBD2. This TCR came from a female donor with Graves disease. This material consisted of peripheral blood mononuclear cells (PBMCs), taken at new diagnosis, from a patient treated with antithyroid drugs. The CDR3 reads CASSQDFAGAGYNEQFF. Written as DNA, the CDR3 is TGTGCCAGCAGCCAAGATTTCGCGGGAGCGGGATACAATGAGCAGTTCTTC.